This is a list of T cell receptor beta chains from one sample in a study of PD-L1 blockade in urothelial cancer. Generated by immunoSEQ multiplex PCR, the TCRdb table keeps only in-frame clones and is missing some. The sample lists 25,000 to 35,000 clones, approximately 80% seen once, with roughly 3% in the top ten. The input for sequencing was PBMCs, taken around atezolizumab (anti-PD-L1) treatment. All receptors derive from a man in his sixties or seventies with urothelial cancer. Both conserved end residues are part of each CDR3. The D gene is left open where the match is weak. A row's size may be missing; if present it is once, few, many or a size class.

cdr3_aa | cdr3_nt | clone_size | j_call | v_call | d_call
CASSADRNTEAFF | TGTGCCAGCAGCGCAGACAGAAACACTGAAGCTTTCTTT | - | TRBJ1-1 | TRBV5-4 | -
CASSQGGGGGSGDTQYF | TGCGCCAGCAGCCAAGGGGGAGGTGGAGGGTCGGGAGATACGCAGTATTTT | - | TRBJ2-3 | TRBV4-1 | -
CASSPEAGADGYTF | TGTGCCAGCTCACCAGAGGCAGGGGCCGATGGCTACACCTTC | few | TRBJ1-2 | TRBV18 | -
CASRSDRDLNQPQHF | TGTGCCAGCAGGTCCGACAGGGATCTCAATCAGCCCCAGCATTTT | few | TRBJ1-5 | TRBV27 | TRBD1
CASSIDPGQGLSYGYTF | TGTGCCAGTAGTATAGATCCCGGACAGGGTCTGTCCTATGGCTACACCTTC | - | TRBJ1-2 | TRBV19 | TRBD1
CASSFPGGEQYF | TGTGCCAGCAGCTTCCCCGGAGGAGAGCAGTATTTT | - | TRBJ2-3 | TRBV7-2 | -
CASSPATGTSRNNEQFF | TGTGCCAGCAGCCCGGCCACCGGGACTAGCAGGAACAATGAGCAGTTCTTC | - | TRBJ2-1 | TRBV7-8 | TRBD2
CASSLGGDNQPQHF | TGTGCCAGCAGCTTGGGAGGAGATAATCAGCCCCAGCATTTT | few | TRBJ1-5 | TRBV5-4 | -
CASSQDGGYGYTF | TGTGCCAGCAGCCAGGACGGGGGCTATGGCTACACCTTC | - | TRBJ1-2 | TRBV5-4 | -
CASGQGNEKLFF | TGTGCCAGCGGCCAGGGAAATGAAAAACTGTTTTTT | - | TRBJ1-4 | TRBV25-1 | -
CASSVDGQEWNEQFF | TGTGCCAGCAGCGTAGACGGACAGGAGTGGAATGAGCAGTTCTTC | few | TRBJ2-1 | TRBV9 | TRBD1
CASSQDSRGAGEKLFF | TGCGCCAGCAGCCAAGATTCGCGGGGGGCGGGGGAAAAACTGTTTTTT | once | TRBJ1-4 | TRBV4-3 | -
CASSETPFVEGEGYIQYF | TGTGCCAGCAGTGAAACCCCATTTGTGGAGGGAGAGGGGTACATTCAGTACTTC | once | TRBJ2-4 | TRBV6-1 | -
CASSFSRDRNTEAFF | TGCGCCAGCAGCTTCTCCCGGGACAGGAACACTGAAGCTTTCTTT | - | TRBJ1-1 | TRBV5-1 | TRBD1